This T cell receptor beta chain comes out of a study of cytomegalovirus exposure and HLA in healthy donors. This clone was counted only a few times. Its specificity is not known. Amplification used 60 Vbeta primers and 13 Jbeta primers. TCRdb keeps only in-frame clones here, not all; method: immunoSEQ multiplex PCR. Of 120,000 to 150,000 clones listed, roughly three quarters are singletons. General study results and limits: Later work found that TCR association rates differed between HLA loci; DRB1 had the most and HLA-C the fewest.

Germline CDR1 SGDLS, CDR2 YYNGEE. Trimming stripped 4 bases from V and 7 bases from J, with 14 bases between. The CDR3 covers 13 residues. Sequences were obtained from PBMCs. The chain uses TRBV9 and TRBJ1-1; D is possibly TRBD1 (5 bases). This receptor was taken from a woman aged 30 to 39 in good health and CMV-seronegative. The CDR3 loop reads CASSFQGGDEAFF. The CDR3 DNA reads as TGTGCCAGCAGCTTTCAGGGCGGTGATGAAGCTTTCTTT.